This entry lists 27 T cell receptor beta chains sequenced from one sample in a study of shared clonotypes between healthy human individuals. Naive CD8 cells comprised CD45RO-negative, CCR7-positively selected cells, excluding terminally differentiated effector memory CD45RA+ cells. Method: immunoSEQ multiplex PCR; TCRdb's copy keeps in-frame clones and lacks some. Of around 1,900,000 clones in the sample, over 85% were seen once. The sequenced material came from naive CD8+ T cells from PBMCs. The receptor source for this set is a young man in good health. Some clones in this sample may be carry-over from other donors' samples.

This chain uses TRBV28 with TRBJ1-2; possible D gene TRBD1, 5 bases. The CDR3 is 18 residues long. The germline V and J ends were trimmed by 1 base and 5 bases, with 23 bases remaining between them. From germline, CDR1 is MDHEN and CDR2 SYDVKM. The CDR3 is CASSLLRLYVGTEYGYTF. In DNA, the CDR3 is TGTGCCAGCAGTTTATTACGGTTATATGTTGGGACGGAGTATGGCTACACCTTC.

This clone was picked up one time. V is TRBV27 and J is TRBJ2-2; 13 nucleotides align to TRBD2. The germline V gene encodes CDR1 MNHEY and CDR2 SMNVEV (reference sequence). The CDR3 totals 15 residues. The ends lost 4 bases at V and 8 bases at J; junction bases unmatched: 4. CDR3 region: CASSWTSGRSGELFF. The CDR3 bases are TGTGCCAGCAGTTGGACTAGCGGGAGATCTGGGGAGCTGTTTTTT.

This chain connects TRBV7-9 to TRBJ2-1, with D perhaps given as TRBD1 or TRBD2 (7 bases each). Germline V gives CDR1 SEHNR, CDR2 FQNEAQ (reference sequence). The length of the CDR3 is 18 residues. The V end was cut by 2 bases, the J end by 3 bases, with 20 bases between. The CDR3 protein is CASSLSSGTTGVYNEQFF. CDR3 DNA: TGTGCCAGCAGCTTATCTTCTGGGACTACAGGGGTCTACAATGAGCAGTTCTTC.

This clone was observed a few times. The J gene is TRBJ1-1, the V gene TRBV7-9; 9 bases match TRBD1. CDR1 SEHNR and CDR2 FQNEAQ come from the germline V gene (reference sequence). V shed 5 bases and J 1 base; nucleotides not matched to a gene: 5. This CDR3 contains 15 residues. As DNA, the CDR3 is TGTGCCAGCAGCGTCACGGACAGGGGGAACACTGAAGCTTTCTTT. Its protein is CASSVTDRGNTEAFF.

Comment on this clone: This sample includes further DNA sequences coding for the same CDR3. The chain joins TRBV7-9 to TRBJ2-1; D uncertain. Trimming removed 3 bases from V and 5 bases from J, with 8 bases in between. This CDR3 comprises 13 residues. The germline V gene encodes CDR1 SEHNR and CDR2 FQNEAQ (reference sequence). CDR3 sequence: CASSFVLHNEQFF. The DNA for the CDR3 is TGTGCCAGCAGCTTCGTACTCCACAATGAGCAGTTCTTC. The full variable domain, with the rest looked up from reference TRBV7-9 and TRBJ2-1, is DTGVSQNPRHKITKRGQNVTFRCDPISEHNRLYWYRQTLGQGPEFLTYFQNEAQLEKSRLLSDRFSAERPKGSFSTLEIQRTEQGDSAMYLCASSFVLHNEQFFGPGTRLTVL.

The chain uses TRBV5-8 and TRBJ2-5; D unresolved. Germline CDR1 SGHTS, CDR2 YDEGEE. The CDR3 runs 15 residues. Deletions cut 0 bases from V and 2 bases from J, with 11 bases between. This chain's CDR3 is CASSLGPQEQETQYF. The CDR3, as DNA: TGTGCCAGCAGCTTGGGGCCCCAGGAGCAAGAGACCCAGTACTTC.

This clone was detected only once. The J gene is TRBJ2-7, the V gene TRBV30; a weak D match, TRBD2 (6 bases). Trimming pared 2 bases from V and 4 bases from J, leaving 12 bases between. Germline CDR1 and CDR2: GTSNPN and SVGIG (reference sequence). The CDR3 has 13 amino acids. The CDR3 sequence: CAWSYGSDYEQYF. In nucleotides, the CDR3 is TGTGCCTGGAGTTACGGGAGTGATTACGAGCAGTACTTC.

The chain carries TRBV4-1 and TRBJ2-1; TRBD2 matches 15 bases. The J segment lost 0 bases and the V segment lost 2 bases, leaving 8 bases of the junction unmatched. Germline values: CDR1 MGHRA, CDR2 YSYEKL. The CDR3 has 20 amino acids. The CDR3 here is CASSQQKTGLAGGSYNEQFF. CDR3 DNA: TGCGCCAGCAGCCAACAAAAAACGGGACTAGCGGGAGGCTCCTACAATGAGCAGTTCTTC.

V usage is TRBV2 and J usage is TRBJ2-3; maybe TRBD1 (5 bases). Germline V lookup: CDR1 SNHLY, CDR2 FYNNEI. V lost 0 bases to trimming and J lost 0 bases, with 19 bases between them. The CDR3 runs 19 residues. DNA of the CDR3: TGTGCCAGCAGTGAAGCGCAGGTCCCCGTCCAGGGTAGCACAGATACGCAGTATTTT. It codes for CASSEAQVPVQGSTDTQYF.

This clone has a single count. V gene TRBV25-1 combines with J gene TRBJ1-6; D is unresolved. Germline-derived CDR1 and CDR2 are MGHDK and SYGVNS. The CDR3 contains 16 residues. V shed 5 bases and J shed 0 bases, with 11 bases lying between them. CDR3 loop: CASSSTGSSYNSPLHF. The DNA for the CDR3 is TGTGCCAGCAGTTCGACTGGGAGCTCCTATAATTCACCCCTCCACTTT.

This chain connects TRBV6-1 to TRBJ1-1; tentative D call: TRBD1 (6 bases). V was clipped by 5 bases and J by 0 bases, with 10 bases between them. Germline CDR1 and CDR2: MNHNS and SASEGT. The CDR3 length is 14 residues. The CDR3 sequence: CASSWTEMNTEAFF. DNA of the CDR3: TGTGCCAGCAGTTGGACAGAAATGAACACTGAAGCTTTCTTT.

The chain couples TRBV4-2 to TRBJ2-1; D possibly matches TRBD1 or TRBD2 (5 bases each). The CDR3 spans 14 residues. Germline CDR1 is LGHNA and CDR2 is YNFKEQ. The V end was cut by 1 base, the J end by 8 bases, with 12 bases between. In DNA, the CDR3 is TGTGCCAGCAGCCAAGTCTTGGGGGATCATGAGCAGTTCTTC. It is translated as CASSQVLGDHEQFF.

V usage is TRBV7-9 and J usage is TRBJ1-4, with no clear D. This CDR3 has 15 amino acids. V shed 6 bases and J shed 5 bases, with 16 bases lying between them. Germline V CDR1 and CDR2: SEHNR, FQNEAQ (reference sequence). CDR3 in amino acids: CASSRPWARNEKLFF. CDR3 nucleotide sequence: TGTGCCAGCAGTCGCCCCTGGGCCCGGAATGAAAAACTGTTTTTT. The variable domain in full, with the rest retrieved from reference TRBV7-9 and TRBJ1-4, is DTGVSQNPRHKITKRGQNVTFRCDPISEHNRLYWYRQTLGQGPEFLTYFQNEAQLEKSRLLSDRFSAERPKGSFSTLEIQRTEQGDSAMYLCASSRPWARNEKLFFGSGTQLSVL.

CDR3 in amino acids: CASGRGWGTSNNEQFF. In DNA form, the CDR3 reads TGTGCCAGTGGCCGGGGGTGGGGGACTAGTAACAATGAGCAGTTCTTC. J is TRBJ2-1 and V is TRBV27; TRBD2 aligns across 8 bases. Per the germline V gene, CDR1 is MNHEY and CDR2 is SMNVEV (reference sequence). V lost 9 bases and J lost 5; bases outside the gene matches: 15. The CDR3 loop spans 16 amino acids.

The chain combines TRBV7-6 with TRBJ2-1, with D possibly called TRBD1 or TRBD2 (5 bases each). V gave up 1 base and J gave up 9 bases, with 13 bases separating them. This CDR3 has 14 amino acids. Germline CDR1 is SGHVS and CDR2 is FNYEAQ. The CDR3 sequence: CASSLDGARREQFF. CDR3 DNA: TGTGCCAGCAGCTTAGACGGGGCCCGACGTGAGCAGTTCTTC.

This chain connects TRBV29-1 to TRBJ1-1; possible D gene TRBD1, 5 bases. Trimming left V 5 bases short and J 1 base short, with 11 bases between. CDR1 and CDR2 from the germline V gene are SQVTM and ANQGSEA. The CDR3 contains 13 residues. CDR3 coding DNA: TGCAGCGTTCCAACAGGTAGGAACACTGAAGCTTTCTTT. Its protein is CSVPTGRNTEAFF. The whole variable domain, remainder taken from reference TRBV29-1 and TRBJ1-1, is SAVISQKPSRDICQRGTSLTIQCQVDSQVTMMFWYRQQPGQSLTLIATANQGSEATYESGFVIDKFPISRPNLTFSTLTVSNMSPEDSSIYLCSVPTGRNTEAFFGQGTRLTVV.

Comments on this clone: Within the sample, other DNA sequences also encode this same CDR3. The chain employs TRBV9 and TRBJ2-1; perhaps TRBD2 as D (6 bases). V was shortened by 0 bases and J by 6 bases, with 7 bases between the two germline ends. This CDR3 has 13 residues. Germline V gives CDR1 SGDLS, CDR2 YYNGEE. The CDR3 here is CASSVATSNEQFF. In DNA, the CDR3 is TGTGCCAGCAGCGTAGCGACTAGCAATGAGCAGTTCTTC.

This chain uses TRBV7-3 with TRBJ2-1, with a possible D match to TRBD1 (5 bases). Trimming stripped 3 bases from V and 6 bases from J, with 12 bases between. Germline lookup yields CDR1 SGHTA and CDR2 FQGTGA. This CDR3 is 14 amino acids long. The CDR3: CASSFQGWSNEQFF. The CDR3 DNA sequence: TGTGCCAGCAGCTTCCAGGGTTGGAGCAATGAGCAGTTCTTC.

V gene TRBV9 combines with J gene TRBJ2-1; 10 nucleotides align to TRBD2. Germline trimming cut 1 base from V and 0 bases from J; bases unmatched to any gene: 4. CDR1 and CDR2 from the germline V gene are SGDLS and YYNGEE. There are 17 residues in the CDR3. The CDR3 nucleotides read TGTGCCAGCAGCGTAACCTCTAGCGGGAGCTCCTACAATGAGCAGTTCTTC. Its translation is CASSVTSSGSSYNEQFF.

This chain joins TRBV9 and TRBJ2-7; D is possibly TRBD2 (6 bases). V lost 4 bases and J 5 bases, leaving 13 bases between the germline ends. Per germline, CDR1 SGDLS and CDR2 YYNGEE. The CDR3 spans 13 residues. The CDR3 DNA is TGTGCCAGCAGCCCTGGGGAGGTCCACGAGCAGTACTTC. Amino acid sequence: CASSPGEVHEQYF.

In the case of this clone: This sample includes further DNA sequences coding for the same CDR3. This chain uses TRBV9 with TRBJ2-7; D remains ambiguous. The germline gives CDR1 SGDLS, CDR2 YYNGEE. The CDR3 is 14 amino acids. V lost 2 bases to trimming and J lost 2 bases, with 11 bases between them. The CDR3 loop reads CASSVTGGTYEQYF. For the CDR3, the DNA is TGTGCCAGCAGCGTGACGGGTGGGACCTACGAGCAGTACTTC.

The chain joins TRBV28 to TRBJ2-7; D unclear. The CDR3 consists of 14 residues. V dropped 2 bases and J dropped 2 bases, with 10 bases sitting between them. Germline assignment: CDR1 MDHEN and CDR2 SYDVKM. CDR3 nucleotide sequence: TGTGCCAGCAGTTTACCCGACATACCCTACGAGCAGTACTTC. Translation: CASSLPDIPYEQYF. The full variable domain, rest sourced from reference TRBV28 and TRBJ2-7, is DVKVTQSSRYLVKRTGEKVFLECVQDMDHENMFWYRQDPGLGLRLIYFSYDVKMKEKGDIPEGYSVSREKKERFSLILESASTNQTSMYLCASSLPDIPYEQYFGPGTRLTVT.

CDR3 amino acids: CASSLRQGALENYGYTF. The CDR3 DNA reads as TGTGCCAGCAGTTTACGGCAGGGGGCTCTAGAGAACTATGGCTACACCTTC. J is TRBJ1-2 and V is TRBV2, with 8 bases matching TRBD1. The CDR3 contains 17 residues. V trimming: 5 bases; J trimming: 2 bases; junction bases outside the gene matches: 13. The germline gives CDR1 SNHLY, CDR2 FYNNEI.

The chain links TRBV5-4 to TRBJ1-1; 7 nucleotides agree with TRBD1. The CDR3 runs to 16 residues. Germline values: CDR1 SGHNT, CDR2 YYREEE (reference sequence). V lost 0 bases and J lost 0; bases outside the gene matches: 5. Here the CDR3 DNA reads TGTGCCAGCAGCTTGGCGGCAGGGGGTATGAACACTGAAGCTTTCTTT. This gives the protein CASSLAAGGMNTEAFF.

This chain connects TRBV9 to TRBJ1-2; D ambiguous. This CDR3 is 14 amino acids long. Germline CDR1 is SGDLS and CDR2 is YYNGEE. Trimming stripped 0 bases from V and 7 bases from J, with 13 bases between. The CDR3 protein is CASSVGRSALGYTF. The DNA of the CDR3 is TGTGCCAGCAGCGTAGGTCGGAGCGCCCTTGGCTACACCTTC. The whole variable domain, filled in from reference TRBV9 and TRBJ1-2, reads DSGVTQTPKHLITATGQRVTLRCSPRSGDLSVYWYQQSLDQGLQFLIQYYNGEERAKGNILERFSAQQFPDLHSELNLSSLELGDSALYFCASSVGRSALGYTFGSGTRLTVV.

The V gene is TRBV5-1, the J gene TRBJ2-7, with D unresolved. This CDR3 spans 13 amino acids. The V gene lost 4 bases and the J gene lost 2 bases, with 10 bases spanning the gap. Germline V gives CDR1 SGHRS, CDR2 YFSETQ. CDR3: CASSEVSPYEQYF. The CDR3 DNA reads TGCGCCAGCAGCGAGGTCAGCCCCTACGAGCAGTACTTC.

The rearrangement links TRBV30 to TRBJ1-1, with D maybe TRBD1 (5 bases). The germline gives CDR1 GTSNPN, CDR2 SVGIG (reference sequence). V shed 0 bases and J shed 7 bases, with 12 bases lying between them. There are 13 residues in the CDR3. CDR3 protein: CAWSVPRVVEAFF. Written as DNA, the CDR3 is TGTGCCTGGAGTGTACCCAGGGTGGTTGAAGCTTTCTTT.